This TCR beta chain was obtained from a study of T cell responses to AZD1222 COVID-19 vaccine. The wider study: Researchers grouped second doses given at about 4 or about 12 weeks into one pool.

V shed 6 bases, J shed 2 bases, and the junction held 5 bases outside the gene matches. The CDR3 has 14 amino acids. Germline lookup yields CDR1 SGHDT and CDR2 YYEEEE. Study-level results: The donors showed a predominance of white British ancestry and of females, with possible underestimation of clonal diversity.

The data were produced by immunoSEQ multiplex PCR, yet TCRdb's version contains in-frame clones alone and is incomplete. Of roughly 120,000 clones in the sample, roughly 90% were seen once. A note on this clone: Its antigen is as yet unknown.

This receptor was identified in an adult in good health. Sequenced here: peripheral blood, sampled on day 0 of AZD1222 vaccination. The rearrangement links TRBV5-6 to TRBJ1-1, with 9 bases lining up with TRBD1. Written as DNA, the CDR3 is TGTGCCAGCACCCTACAGGGGGCAAACACTGAAGCTTTCTTT. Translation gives CASTLQGANTEAFF.